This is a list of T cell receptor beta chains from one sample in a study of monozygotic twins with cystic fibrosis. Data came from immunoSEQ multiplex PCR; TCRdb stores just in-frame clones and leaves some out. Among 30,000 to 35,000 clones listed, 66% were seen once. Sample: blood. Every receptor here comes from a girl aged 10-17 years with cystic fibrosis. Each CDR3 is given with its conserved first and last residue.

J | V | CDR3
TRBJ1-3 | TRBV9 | CASEGVAGNTIYF
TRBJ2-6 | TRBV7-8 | CASSSRLNQREPSSGANVLTF
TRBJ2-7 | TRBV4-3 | CASSQNRGGVYEQYF
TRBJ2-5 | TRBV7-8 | CASSLAETQYF
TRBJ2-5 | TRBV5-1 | CASSQTGSDETQYF
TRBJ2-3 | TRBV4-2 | CASSPTSGETDTQYF
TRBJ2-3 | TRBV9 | CASSGRWGQVDTQYF
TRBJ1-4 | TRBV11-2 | CASSLVGGTVNEKLFF
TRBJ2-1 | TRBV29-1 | CSVLANEQFF
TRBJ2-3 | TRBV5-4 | CASSLGLAGSDTQYF
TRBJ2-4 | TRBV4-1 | CASSQEDRREAKNIQYF
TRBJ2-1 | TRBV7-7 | CASSPGAGASYNEQFF
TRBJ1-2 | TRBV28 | CASSPQGIYGYTF
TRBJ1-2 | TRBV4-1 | CASSQGQNYGYTF
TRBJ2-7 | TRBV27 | CASSFQGLALLEQYF
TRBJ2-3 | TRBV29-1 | CSVCETSGSVADTQYF
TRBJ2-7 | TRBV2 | CASKTSSEQYF
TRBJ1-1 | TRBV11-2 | CASSLDRVTEAFF
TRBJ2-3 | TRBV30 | CAWSEVLRQRLSTDTQYF
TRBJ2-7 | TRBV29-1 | CSVTTRGGQLKTGGLGEQYF